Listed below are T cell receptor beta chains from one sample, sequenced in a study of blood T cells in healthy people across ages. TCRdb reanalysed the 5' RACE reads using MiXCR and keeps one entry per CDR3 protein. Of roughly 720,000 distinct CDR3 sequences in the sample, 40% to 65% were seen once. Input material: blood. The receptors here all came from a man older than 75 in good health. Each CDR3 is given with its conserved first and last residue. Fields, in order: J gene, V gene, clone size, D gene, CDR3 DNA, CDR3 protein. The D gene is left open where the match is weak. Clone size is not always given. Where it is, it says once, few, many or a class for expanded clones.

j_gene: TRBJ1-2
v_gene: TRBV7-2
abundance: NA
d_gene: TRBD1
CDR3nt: TGTGCCAGCAGCCCACACAGGGGGCGCAATCTCACCTTC
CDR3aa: CASSPHRGRNLTF

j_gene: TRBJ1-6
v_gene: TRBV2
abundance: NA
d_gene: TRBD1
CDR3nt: TGTGCCACCGCCGGGACAGGTGGTTCACCCCTCCACTTT
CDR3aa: CATAGTGGSPLHF

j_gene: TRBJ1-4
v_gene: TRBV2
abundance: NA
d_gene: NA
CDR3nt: TGTGCCAGCAGTGAACGGGGAGGTGAAAAACTGTTTTTT
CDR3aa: CASSERGGEKLFF

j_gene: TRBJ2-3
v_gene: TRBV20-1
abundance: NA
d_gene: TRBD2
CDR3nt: TGCAGTGCTGGGGATTCTAGCGGACGGGGGGGCGGATACGCGTATTTT
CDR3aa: CSAGDSSGRGGGYAYF

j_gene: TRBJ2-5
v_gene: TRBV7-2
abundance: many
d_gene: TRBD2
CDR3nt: TGTGCCAGCAGCCCCGGGACTAGCGGGAATGCTTGGGAGACCCAGTACTTC
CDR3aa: CASSPGTSGNAWETQYF

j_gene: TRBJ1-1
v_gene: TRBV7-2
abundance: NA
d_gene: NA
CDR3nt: TGTGCCAGCAGCGCAGGGGACATGAACACTGAAGCTTTCTTT
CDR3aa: CASSAGDMNTEAFF

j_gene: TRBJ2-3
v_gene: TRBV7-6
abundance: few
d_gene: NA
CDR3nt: TGTGCCAGCAGCCCTAGAGAGCAGGGTGGGGATACGCAGTATTTT
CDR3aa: CASSPREQGGDTQYF

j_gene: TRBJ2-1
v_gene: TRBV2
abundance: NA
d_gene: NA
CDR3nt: TGTGCCAGCATTCTGAACAGGGCCAGGGATAACAATGAGCAGTTCTTC
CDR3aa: CASILNRARDNNEQFF

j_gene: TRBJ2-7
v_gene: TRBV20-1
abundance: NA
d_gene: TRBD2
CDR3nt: TGCAGTGCTAGAAAGCGGGAGAGGTTCCCCTGCGAGCAGTACTTC
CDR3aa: CSARKRERFPCEQYF

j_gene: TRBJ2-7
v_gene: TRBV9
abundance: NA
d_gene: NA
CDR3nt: TGTGCCAACAGCGTGAGAGGGGGGACAGCTCCCTACGAGCAGTACTTC
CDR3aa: CANSVRGGTAPYEQYF

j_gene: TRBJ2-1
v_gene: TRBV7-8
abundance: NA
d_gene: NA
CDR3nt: TGTGCCAGCAGACCCGGTCGAGTTACGAATGAGCAGTTCTTC
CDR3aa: CASRPGRVTNEQFF

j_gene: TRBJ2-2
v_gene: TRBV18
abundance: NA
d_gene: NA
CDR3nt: TGTGCCAGCTCACCACGTTCTAGTCGGGTCACCGGGGAGCTGTTTTTT
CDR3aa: CASSPRSSRVTGELFF

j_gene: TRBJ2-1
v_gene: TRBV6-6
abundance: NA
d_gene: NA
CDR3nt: TGTGCCAGCAGTTACCGCGACACCCGTTACAATGAGCAGTTCTTC
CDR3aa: CASSYRDTRYNEQFF

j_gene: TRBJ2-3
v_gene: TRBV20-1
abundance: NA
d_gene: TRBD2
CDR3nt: TGCAGTGCTAGCGGGACTAGCGGGAGGGCCAGATACGCGTATTTT
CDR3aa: CSASGTSGRARYAYF

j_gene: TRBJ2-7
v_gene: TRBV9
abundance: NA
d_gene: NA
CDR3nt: TGTGCCAGCAGCGTGGGGGGTGAGTCTTTATCCTACGAGCAGTACTTC
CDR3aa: CASSVGGESLSYEQYF

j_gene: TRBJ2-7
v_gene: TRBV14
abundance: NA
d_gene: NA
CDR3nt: TGTGCCAGCAGCCCGCTAGGGGTTACCTACGAGCAGTACTTC
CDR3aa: CASSPLGVTYEQYF

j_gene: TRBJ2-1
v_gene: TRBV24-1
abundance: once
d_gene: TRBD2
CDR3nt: TGTGCCACCAGTGCCCCCGGGAGGAACACCTACAATGAGCAGTTCTTC
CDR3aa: CATSAPGRNTYNEQFF

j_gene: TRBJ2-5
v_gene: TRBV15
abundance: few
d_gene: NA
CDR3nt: TGTGCCACCAGCAAGGGCGGAAGAGTAGAGACCCAGTACTTC
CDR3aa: CATSKGGRVETQYF

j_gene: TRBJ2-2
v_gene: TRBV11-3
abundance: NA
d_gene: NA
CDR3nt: TGTGCCAGCAGCTCCAGAGGGGGGGTTGGCACCGGGGAGCTGTTTTTT
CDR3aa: CASSSRGGVGTGELFF

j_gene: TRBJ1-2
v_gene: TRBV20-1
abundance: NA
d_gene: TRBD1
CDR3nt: TGCAGTGCTAGCCGGGACAGGGGGCGTTATGGCTACACCTTC
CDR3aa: CSASRDRGRYGYTF

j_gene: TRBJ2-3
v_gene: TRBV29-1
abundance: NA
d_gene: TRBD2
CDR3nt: TGCAGCGTCGAACCGGGACTAGCGGCCCTATACGCGTATTTT
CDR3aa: CSVEPGLAALYAYF

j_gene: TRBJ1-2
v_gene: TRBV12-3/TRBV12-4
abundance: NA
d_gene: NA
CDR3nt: TGTGCCAGCACCCGGGGGGCAGCTGGCTACACCTTC
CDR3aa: CASTRGAAGYTF

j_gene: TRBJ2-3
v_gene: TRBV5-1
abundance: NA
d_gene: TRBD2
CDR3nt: TGCGCCAGCAGCTTGGGGACTAGCGGGAAAGTGCAGTATTTT
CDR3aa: CASSLGTSGKVQYF

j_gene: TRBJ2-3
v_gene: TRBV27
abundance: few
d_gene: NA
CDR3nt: TGTGCCAGCAGTTTGGGAGACTCTGGGGATACGCAGTATTTT
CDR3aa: CASSLGDSGDTQYF

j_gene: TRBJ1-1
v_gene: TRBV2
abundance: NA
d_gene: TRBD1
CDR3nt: TGTGCCAGCACTACAGGACAGGCCTACACTGAAGCTTTCTTT
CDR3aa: CASTTGQAYTEAFF

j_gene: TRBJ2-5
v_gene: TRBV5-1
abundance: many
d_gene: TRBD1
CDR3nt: TGCGCCAGCAGTAACCAGGGGGCAGAGACCCAGTACTTC
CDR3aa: CASSNQGAETQYF

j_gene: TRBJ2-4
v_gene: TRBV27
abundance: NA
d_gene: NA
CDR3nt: TGTGCCAGCAGTTCCCGAGACTTCCGGGGGACCAAAAACATTCAGTACTTC
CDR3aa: CASSSRDFRGTKNIQYF

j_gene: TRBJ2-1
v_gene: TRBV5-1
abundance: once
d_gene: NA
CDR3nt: TGCGCCAGCAGCTTGGGCAGCGGACCAACAGGAGATGAGCAGTTCTTC
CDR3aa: CASSLGSGPTGDEQFF

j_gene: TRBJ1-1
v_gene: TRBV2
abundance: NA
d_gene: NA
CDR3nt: TGTGCCAGCAGTGACAGGGGATACACTGAAGCTTTCTTT
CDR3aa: CASSDRGYTEAFF

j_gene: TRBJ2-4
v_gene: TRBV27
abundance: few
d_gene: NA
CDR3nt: TGTGCCAGCAGTTTATCGGTGGGGGCAGCCCGCATTCAGTACTTC
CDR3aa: CASSLSVGAARIQYF

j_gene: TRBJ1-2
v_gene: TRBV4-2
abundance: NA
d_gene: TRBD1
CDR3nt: TGTGCCAGCAGCCGAACCGCAGGGGGAGATGGCTACACCTTC
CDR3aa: CASSRTAGGDGYTF

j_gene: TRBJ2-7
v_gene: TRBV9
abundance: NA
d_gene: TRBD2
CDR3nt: TGTGCCAGCAGCGCCGGGACTAGCGGTCTCTACGAGCAGTACTTC
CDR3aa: CASSAGTSGLYEQYF

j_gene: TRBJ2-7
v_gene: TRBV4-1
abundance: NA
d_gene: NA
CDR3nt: TGCGCCAGCAGCCAAGTGGAGTACTCCTACGAGCAGTACTTC
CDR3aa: CASSQVEYSYEQYF